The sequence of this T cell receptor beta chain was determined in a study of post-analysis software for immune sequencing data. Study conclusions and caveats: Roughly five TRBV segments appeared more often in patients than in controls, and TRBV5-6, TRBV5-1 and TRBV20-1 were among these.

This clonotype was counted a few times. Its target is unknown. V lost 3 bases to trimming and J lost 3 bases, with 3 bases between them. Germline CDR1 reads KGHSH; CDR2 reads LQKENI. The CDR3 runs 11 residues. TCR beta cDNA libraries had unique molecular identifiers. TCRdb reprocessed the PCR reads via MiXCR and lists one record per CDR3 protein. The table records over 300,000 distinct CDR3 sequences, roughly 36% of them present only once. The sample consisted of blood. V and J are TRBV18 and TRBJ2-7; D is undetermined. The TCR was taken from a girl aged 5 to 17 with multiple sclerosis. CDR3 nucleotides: TGTGCCAGCTCACCTCGCTACGAGCAGTACTTC. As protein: CASSPRYEQYF. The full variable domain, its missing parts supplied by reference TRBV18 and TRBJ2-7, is NAGVMQNPRHLVRRRGQEARLRCSPMKGHSHVYWYRQLPEEGLKFMVYLQKENIIDESGMPKERFSAEFPKEGPSILRIQQVVRGDSAAYFCASSPRYEQYFGPGTRLTVT.